This T cell receptor beta chain originates from a study of beta chain features in type 1 diabetes. Expressed TCRB transcripts were sequenced because the entire RNA isolate underwent reverse transcription. Sequenced by immunoSEQ multiplex PCR; TCRdb stores in-frame clones only, minus some. In the table there are 160,000 or so clones, 63% of which are singletons. Whole-study findings and limits: Across all four CD4+ subsets, people with type 1 diabetes showed modestly shorter TCRB CDR3s.

The CDR3 is made up of 12 amino acids. The V gene's germline CDR1 is MNHNY and CDR2 SVGAGI (reference sequence). The V and J ends lost 11 bases and 3 bases respectively, with 13 bases between them. To note about this clone: Its target is unknown.

The sequencing input was naive CD4+ T cells from blood. The sequence came from a man aged 30 to 39 with type 1 diabetes. This chain joins TRBV6-6 and TRBJ2-5; no reliable D call. CDR3 sequence: CAVQLGEETQYF. The CDR3 coding sequence is TGTGCCGTACAACTGGGCGAAGAGACCCAGTACTTC.